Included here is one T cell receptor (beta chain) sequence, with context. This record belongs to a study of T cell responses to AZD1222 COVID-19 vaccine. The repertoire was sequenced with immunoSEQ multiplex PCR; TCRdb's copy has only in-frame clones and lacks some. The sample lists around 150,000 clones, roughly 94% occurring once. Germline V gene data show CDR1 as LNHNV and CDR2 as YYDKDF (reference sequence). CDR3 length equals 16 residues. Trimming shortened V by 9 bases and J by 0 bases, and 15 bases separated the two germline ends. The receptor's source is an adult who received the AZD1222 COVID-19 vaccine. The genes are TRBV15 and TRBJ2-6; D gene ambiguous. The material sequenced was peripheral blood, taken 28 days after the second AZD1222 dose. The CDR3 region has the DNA TGTGCCACGGGTGACGGCCCCTTCTCTGGGGCCAACGTCCTGACTTTC. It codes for CATGDGPFSGANVLTF.